This T cell receptor beta chain was sequenced in a study of graft-versus-host responses after intestinal transplantation. Across the study: Tacrolimus and steroids were given for roughly 3 years to all recipients after anti-thymocyte globulin induction. Study-level results: Across patients carrying graft-donor T cell macrochimerism, allografts held high graft-versus-host to host-versus-graft clonal ratios. Marrow from the recipient contained GvH clones, some of which had appeared first in ileum or blood.

Here immunoSEQ multiplex PCR was the method, and the copy in TCRdb shows in-frame clones only, minus some. This table holds over 15,000 clones, over 80% found once. Trimming removed 5 bases at V and 2 bases at J, with 13 bases between. The germline V gene encodes CDR1 MNHEY and CDR2 SMNVEV (reference sequence). This CDR3 comprises 15 residues. This clone has a single count. Its antigen is not identified. The receptor was derived from a human patient who received an intestinal transplant, so some T cells may come from the graft donor. The input for sequencing was PBMCs, taken approximately 110 days after intestinal transplant. This chain joins TRBV27 and TRBJ2-1; tentatively, D is TRBD1 (6 bases). The CDR3 DNA reads as TGTGCCAGCAGTCCAGGGACAACCGCCTACAATGAGCAGTTCTTC. This translates into CASSPGTTAYNEQFF.